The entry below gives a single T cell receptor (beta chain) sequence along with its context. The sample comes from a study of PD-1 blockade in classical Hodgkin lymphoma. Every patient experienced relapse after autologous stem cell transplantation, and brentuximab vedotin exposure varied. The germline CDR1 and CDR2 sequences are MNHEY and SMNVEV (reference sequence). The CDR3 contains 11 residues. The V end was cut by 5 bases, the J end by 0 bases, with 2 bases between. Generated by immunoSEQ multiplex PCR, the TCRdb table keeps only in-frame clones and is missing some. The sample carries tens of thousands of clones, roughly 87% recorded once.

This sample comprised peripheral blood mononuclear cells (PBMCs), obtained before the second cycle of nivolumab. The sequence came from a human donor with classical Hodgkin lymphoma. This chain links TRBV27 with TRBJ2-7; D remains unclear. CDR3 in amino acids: CASSISYEQYF. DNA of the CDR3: TGTGCCAGCAGTATCTCCTACGAGCAGTACTTC.